This passage covers 10 T cell receptor beta chains from one sample sequenced in a study of CD8+ T cells in alopecia areata. Extracted RNA was reverse transcribed into cDNA, the sequencing template. Clones were read by immunoSEQ multiplex PCR, and TCRdb kept only the in-frame ones, dropping some. This table holds around 180,000 clones, around three fifths found once. Treatment: oral pan-JAK inhibitor, 5-10 mg twice daily. Here the sequenced sample was CD4+ T cells sorted from blood, taken at week 24, from a patient treated with tofacitinib. The receptor set was obtained from a human donor with alopecia areata.

As for this clone: Other nucleotide sequences from this sample produce the same CDR3. CDR3 region: CASSGQGNSPLHF. The CDR3 region has the DNA TGTGCCAGCAGCGGACAGGGTAATTCACCCCTCCACTTT. The rearrangement joins TRBV2 to TRBJ1-6; TRBD1 matches 8 bases. This CDR3 has 13 amino acids. The V gene end was trimmed by 6 bases and the J gene end by 6 bases; junction bases not matched to a gene: 1. Germline CDR1 is SNHLY and CDR2 is FYNNEI.

This chain connects TRBV7-2 to TRBJ2-5; D gene ambiguous. V lost 0 bases, J lost 5 bases, and 16 bases lay in between. CDR3 length equals 16 residues. From germline, CDR1 is SGHTA and CDR2 FQGNSA. In nucleotides, the CDR3 is TGTGCCAGCAGCTTAGCTCTTCCAACACCCGGGGAGACCCAGTACTTC. Protein product: CASSLALPTPGETQYF.

The chain uses TRBV25-1 and TRBJ2-4, with D unclear. The CDR3 loop spans 12 amino acids. Germline values: CDR1 MGHDK, CDR2 SYGVNS. Trimming cost V 4 bases and J 6 bases, with 7 bases left between them. Here the CDR3 reads CASSALGNIQYF. CDR3 in DNA: TGTGCCAGCAGTGCACTTGGAAACATTCAGTACTTC.

The CDR3 bases are TGTGCCAGCAGCCCCCGACTAGTCGGCGCAGATACGCAGTATTTT. This gives the protein CASSPRLVGADTQYF. The chain has TRBV7-2 and TRBJ2-3, with a weak D call TRBD2 (6 bases). The CDR3 totals 15 residues. The germline CDR1 and CDR2 sequences are SGHTA and FQGNSA. Trimming stripped 5 bases from V and 4 bases from J, with 16 bases between.

In this sample, this clone turned up a few times. The chain is built from TRBV10-3 and TRBJ1-6; the D is unclear. Germline CDR1 and CDR2: ENHRY and SYGVKD. Trimming removed 2 bases at V and 17 bases at J, with 16 bases between. The CDR3 has 13 residues. The DNA of the CDR3 is TGTGCCATCAGTGAGGAGGGCAGCGACTCCTTCCACTTT. Protein: CAISEEGSDSFHF.

This rearrangement joins TRBV4-1 to TRBJ2-7, with D perhaps being TRBD1 or TRBD2 (5 bases each). V shed 4 bases and J shed 7 bases, with 11 bases lying between them. Germline V gene data show CDR1 as MGHRA and CDR2 as YSYEKL. The CDR3 covers 12 residues. CDR3 sequence reads: CASSRPWGEQYF. CDR3 coding DNA: TGCGCCAGCAGCCGCCCTTGGGGGGAGCAGTACTTC.

The chain couples TRBV29-1 to TRBJ2-7, with 12 bases aligning to TRBD2. Germline V gives CDR1 SQVTM, CDR2 ANQGSEA. The CDR3 loop spans 13 amino acids. V lost 6 bases, J lost 6 bases, and 6 bases stayed unmatched. The CDR3 region has the DNA TGCAGCGTGTCGACTAGCGGGGGCAGCGAGCAGTACTTC. This codes for CSVSTSGGSEQYF.

The CDR3 region is CASSASGAGFYEQYF. The CDR3 coding sequence is TGTGCCAGCAGCGCATCCGGGGCAGGGTTTTACGAGCAGTACTTC. The chain carries TRBV7-9 and TRBJ2-7; D tentatively reads TRBD1 or TRBD2 (5 bases each). Trimming stripped 5 bases from V and 4 bases from J, with 18 bases between. The CDR3 contains 15 residues. Germline assignment: CDR1 SEHNR and CDR2 FQNEAQ (reference sequence). Variable domain in full (rest from reference TRBV7-9 and TRBJ2-7): DTGVSQNPRHKITKRGQNVTFRCDPISEHNRLYWYRQTLGQGPEFLTYFQNEAQLEKSRLLSDRFSAERPKGSFSTLEIQRTEQGDSAMYLCASSASGAGFYEQYFGPGTRLTVT.

Points on this clone: Other DNA sequences within the sample encode an identical CDR3. The rearrangement joins TRBV7-2 to TRBJ1-5; no clear D gene. Germline assignment: CDR1 SGHTA and CDR2 FQGNSA. The length of the CDR3 is 13 residues. Trimming took off 2 bases at V and 2 bases at J, with 4 bases between the two ends. The CDR3 protein is CASSLQGNQPQHF. The CDR3 DNA reads TGTGCCAGCAGCTTACAGGGCAATCAGCCCCAGCATTTT.

DNA of the CDR3: TGTGCCAGCAGCGCTAGCGGGGGGTTCACAGATACGCAGTATTTT. Translation gives CASSASGGFTDTQYF. The chain links TRBV9 to TRBJ2-3; 11 bases are a match to TRBD2. V gave up 3 bases and J gave up 2 bases; unmatched junction bases: 2. There are 15 residues in the CDR3. The germline CDR1 and CDR2 sequences are SGDLS and YYNGEE.